This T cell receptor (beta chain) originates from a study of T-cell memory formation after mild COVID-19. Study results and caveats: Pre-infection memory harbored some responding clones, suggesting cross-reactive memory joined.

This clonotype was seen ten or more times. Its specificity is not known. V was clipped by 5 bases and J by 2 bases; unmatched bases: 5. Germline-derived CDR1 and CDR2 are SGHTA and FQGNSA. The length of the CDR3 is 16 residues. TCRdb itself ran the 5' RACE reads through MiXCR, one entry per CDR3 protein. The sample gives around 220,000 distinct CDR3 sequences, roughly 15% of which show up once; around 3.8% is in the top ten. This TCR derives from a man between 18 and 29 years old who had mild COVID-19 (a few samples of this study predate the infection). Cell type and time point are not known. The sequenced material came from PBMCs or a T cell subset sorted from them (not recorded which). This rearrangement joins TRBV7-2 to TRBJ2-6, with 8 bases aligning to TRBD1. DNA for the CDR3: TGTGCCAGCAGCACCCGGACAGGGCCTGGGGCCAACGTCCTGACTTTC. It is translated as CASSTRTGPGANVLTF.